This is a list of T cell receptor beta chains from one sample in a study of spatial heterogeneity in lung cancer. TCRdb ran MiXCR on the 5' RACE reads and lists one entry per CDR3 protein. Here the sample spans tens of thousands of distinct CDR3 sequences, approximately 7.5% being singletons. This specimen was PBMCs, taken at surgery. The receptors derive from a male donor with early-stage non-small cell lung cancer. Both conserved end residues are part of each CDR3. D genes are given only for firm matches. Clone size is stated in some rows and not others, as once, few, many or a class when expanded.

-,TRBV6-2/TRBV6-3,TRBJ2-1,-,CASSYGVNNEQFF,TGTGCCAGCAGTTACGGGGTCAACAATGAGCAGTTCTTC
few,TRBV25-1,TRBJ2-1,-,CASSEFGSNNEQFF,TGTGCCAGCAGTGAATTTGGTTCGAACAATGAGCAGTTCTTC
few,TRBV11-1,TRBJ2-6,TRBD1,CASSPRQGANGANVLTF,TGTGCCAGCAGCCCACGACAGGGGGCGAACGGGGCCAACGTCCTGACTTTC
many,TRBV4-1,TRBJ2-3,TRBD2,CASRGAGVDRDTQYF,TGCGCCAGCAGGGGAGCGGGGGTCGATAGGGATACGCAGTATTTT
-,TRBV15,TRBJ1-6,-,CATSRVGGAYNSPLHF,TGTGCCACCAGCAGGGTGGGGGGCGCCTATAATTCACCCCTCCACTTT
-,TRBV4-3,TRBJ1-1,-,CASSQDRGRTNTEAFF,TGCGCCAGCAGCCAAGATCGGGGACGTACGAACACTGAAGCTTTCTTT
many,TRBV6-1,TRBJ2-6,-,CASSEAVQAGANVLTF,TGTGCCAGCAGTGAAGCGGTCCAGGCTGGGGCCAACGTCCTGACTTTC
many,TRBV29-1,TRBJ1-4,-,CSVERDGGDEKLFF,TGCAGCGTTGAAAGGGACGGAGGAGACGAAAAACTGTTTTTT
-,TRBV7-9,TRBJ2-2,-,CASSPKGDREGTGELFF,TGTGCCAGCAGCCCGAAGGGGGACCGTGAGGGCACCGGGGAGCTGTTTTTT
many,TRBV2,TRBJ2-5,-,CASRNGRTGKETQYF,TGTGCCAGCAGGAATGGGAGGACGGGTAAAGAGACCCAGTACTTC
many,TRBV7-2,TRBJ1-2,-,CASSLVGAGSQLYGYTF,TGTGCCAGCAGCTTAGTGGGGGCGGGCTCCCAACTATATGGCTACACCTTC
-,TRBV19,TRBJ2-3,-,CASRLGGTDTQYF,TGTGCCAGTAGATTGGGGGGCACAGATACGCAGTATTTT
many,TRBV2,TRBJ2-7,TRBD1,CAVKGAGSYEQYF,TGTGCCGTCAAGGGGGCAGGGAGCTACGAGCAGTACTTC
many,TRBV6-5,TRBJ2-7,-,CASSLSPLWVEQYF,TGTGCCAGCAGTCTTTCACCCCTTTGGGTCGAGCAGTACTTC
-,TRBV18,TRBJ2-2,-,CASSPRPVNTGELFF,TGTGCCAGCTCACCACGGCCTGTGAACACCGGGGAGCTGTTTTTT
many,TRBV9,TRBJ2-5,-,CASSVAGTQETQYF,TGTGCCAGCAGCGTAGCGGGAACCCAAGAGACCCAGTACTTC
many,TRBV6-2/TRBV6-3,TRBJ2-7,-,CASSYGPDSRDEQYF,TGTGCCAGCAGTTACGGCCCAGATTCCAGGGACGAGCAGTACTTC
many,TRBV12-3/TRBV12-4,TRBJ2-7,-,CASSFRAGRGIEQYF,TGTGCCAGCAGTTTTCGCGCAGGGCGAGGGATCGAGCAGTACTTC
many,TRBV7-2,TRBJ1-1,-,CASSPRLRGYNTEAFF,TGTGCCAGCAGCCCTCGGTTGAGGGGGTACAACACTGAAGCTTTCTTT
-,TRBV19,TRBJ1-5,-,CASSNDIGGLVQPQHF,TGTGCCAGTAGCAACGACATAGGAGGGCTGGTTCAGCCCCAGCATTTT
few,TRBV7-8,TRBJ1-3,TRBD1,CASSDREGGNTIYF,TGTGCCAGCAGTGACAGGGAGGGTGGAAACACCATATATTTT
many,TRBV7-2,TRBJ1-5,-,CASRFGTEPGQPQHF,TGTGCCAGCAGGTTCGGGACGGAACCGGGGCAGCCCCAGCATTTT
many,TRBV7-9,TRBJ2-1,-,CASSLSEREQFF,TGTGCCAGCAGCTTAAGCGAGCGCGAGCAGTTCTTC
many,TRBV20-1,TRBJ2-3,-,CSPAHLAADTQYF,TGCAGCCCCGCCCATTTGGCCGCCGATACGCAGTATTTT
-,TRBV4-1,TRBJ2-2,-,CASSLLTGGTDTGELFF,TGCGCCAGCAGCCTCCTTACGGGCGGGACGGACACCGGGGAGCTGTTTTTT
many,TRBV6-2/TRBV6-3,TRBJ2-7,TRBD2,CASRGGYSYEQYF,TGTGCCAGCAGGGGAGGGTACTCCTACGAGCAGTACTTC